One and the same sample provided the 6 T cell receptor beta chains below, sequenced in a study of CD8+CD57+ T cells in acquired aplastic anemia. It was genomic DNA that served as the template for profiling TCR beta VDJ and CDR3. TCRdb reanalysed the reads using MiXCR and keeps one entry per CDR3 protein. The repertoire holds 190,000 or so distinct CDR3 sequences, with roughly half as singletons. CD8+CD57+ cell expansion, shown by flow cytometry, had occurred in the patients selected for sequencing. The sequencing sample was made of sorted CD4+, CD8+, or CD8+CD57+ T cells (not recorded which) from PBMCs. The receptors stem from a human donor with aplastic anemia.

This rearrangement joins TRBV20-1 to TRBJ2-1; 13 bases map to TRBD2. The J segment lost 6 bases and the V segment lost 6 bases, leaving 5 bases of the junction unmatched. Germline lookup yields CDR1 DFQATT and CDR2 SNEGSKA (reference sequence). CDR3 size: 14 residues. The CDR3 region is CSALTSGRSNEQFF. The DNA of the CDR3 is TGCAGTGCACTGACTAGCGGGAGGAGCAATGAGCAGTTCTTC.

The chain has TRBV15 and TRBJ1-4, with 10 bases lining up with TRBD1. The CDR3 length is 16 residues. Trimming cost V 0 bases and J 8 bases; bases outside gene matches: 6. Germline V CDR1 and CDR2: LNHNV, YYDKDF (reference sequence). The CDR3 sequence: CATSRELTGGAEKLFF. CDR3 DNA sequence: TGTGCCACCAGCAGAGAACTGACAGGGGGCGCGGAAAAACTGTTTTTT. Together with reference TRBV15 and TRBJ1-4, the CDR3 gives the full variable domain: DAMVIQNPRYQVTQFGKPVTLSCSQTLNHNVMYWYQQKSSQAPKLLFHYYDKDFNNEADTPDNFQSRRPNTSFCFLDIRSPGLGDTAMYLCATSRELTGGAEKLFFGSGTQLSVL.

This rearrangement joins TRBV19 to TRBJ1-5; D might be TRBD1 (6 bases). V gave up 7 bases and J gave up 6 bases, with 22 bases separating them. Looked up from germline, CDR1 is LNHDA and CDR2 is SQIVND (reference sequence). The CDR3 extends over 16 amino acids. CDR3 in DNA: TGTGCCAGTACCTTAAAGGGGGGGGCCTGGAGTCAGCCCCAGCATTTT. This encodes CASTLKGGAWSQPQHF.

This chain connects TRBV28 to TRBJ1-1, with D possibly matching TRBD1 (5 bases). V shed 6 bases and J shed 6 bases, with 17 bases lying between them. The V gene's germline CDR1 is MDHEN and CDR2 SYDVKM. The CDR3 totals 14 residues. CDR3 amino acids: CASRTGALGSEAFF. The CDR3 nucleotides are TGTGCCAGCAGAACCGGGGCACTGGGTTCTGAAGCTTTCTTT. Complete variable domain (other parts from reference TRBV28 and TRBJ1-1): DVKVTQSSRYLVKRTGEKVFLECVQDMDHENMFWYRQDPGLGLRLIYFSYDVKMKEKGDIPEGYSVSREKKERFSLILESASTNQTSMYLCASRTGALGSEAFFGQGTRLTVV.

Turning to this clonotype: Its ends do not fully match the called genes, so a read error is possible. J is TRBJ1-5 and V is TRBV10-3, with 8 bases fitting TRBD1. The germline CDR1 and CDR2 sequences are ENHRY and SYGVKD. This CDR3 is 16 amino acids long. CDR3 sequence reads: CASSARRTGPNQPQHF. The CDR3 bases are TGTGCCAGCAGTGCCCGTAGGACAGGGCCAAATCAGCCCCAGCATTTT.

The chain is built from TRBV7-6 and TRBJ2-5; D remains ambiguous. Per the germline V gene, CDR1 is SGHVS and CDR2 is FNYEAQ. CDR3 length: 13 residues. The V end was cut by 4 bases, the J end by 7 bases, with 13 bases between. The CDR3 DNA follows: TGTGCCAGCAGCTCCTTCTCCTCGGGGACCCAGTACTTC. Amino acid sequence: CASSSFSSGTQYF. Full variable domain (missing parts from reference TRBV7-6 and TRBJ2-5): GAGVSQSPRYKVTKRGQDVALRCDPISGHVSLYWYRQALGQGPEFLTYFNYEAQQDKSGLPNDRFSAERPEGSISTLTIQRTEQRDSAMYRCASSSFSSGTQYFGPGTRLLVL.